A selection of T cell receptor beta chains follows, all from one sample in a study of blood T cells in healthy people across ages. Using its own MiXCR run on the 5' RACE reads, TCRdb lists one record per CDR3 protein. The table lists fewer than 650,000 distinct CDR3 sequences, roughly a quarter of them singletons. These data were also reused for a study on T cells of mothers and their children.

The sample consisted of blood. The receptors come from a boy under 10 years old in good health. CDR3s include the opening cysteine and the closing phenylalanine or tryptophan. D genes are given only for firm matches. Only some rows state a clone size, as once, few, many or a class for expanded clones.

j_call clone_size v_call d_call cdr3_nt cdr3_aa
TRBJ2-1 . TRBV7-2 . TGTGCCAGCAGCTTAGAGGCTAGCAATGAGCAGTTCTTC CASSLEASNEQFF
TRBJ2-4 . TRBV20-1 . TGCAGTGCCAGGACGACCGGGACCTCGGCCAAAAACATTCAGTACTTC CSARTTGTSAKNIQYF
TRBJ2-5 few TRBV10-3 . TGTGCCATCAGTGAGTCCGTGGGGGAAGAGACCCAGTACTTC CAISESVGEETQYF
TRBJ2-5 many TRBV12-3/TRBV12-4 . TGTGCCAGCAGCCCGGGCAGCCAAGAGACCCAGTACTTC CASSPGSQETQYF
TRBJ1-2 . TRBV15 . TGTGCCACCAGCAGAGGTGTAGTGGGCTACACCTTC CATSRGVVGYTF
TRBJ1-2 few TRBV18 . TGTGCCAGCTCACCAAAGGAGACAAGTTATGGCTACACCTTC CASSPKETSYGYTF
TRBJ2-5 few TRBV12-5 TRBD2 TGTGCTAGTGGTTTCCGCACGGTTCAGCGGGAGGGTCTTTCGAGGGAGACCCAGTACTTC CASGFRTVQREGLSRETQYF
TRBJ2-1 few TRBV6-5 . TGTGCCAGCAGCCGAGAGGGGGGTTCCTACAATGAGCAGTTCTTC CASSREGGSYNEQFF
TRBJ2-2 many TRBV28 TRBD2 TGTGCCAGCAGCCTAGCGGGAGGGTACACCGGGGAGCTGTTTTTT CASSLAGGYTGELFF
TRBJ2-3 . TRBV9 . TGTGCCAGCAGCGTAGGACCAGGGCCCCGAGATACGCAGTATTTT CASSVGPGPRDTQYF
TRBJ2-1 few TRBV20-1 TRBD2 TGCAGTGCTAGAGACACTTATAGCGGGAGGCTCGATGAGCAGTTCTTC CSARDTYSGRLDEQFF
TRBJ2-7 . TRBV12-3/TRBV12-4 . TGTGCCAGCAGTGCCGGAAACGAGCAGTACTTC CASSAGNEQYF
TRBJ2-1 few TRBV15 TRBD2 TGTGCCACCAGCAGATCACAGGGACTAGCGGGACCCGAGCAGTTCTTC CATSRSQGLAGPEQFF
TRBJ2-5 . TRBV12-3/TRBV12-4 TRBD2 TGTGCCAGCAGTGCTACACTAGCGGGGGAACCAGAGACCCAGTACTTC CASSATLAGEPETQYF
TRBJ1-1 few TRBV6-6 . TGTGCCAGCACGATGCAGGGTGGGAGTTTGAACACTGAAGCTTTCTTT CASTMQGGSLNTEAFF
TRBJ1-2 few TRBV3-1 TRBD1 TGTGCCACTGCCTACAGGGGAGGCTATGGCTACACCTTC CATAYRGGYGYTF
TRBJ1-1 . TRBV14 . TGTGCCAGCAGCCAAGAGTCATTCGGGGGGCACACTGAAGCTTTCTTT CASSQESFGGHTEAFF
TRBJ1-1 few TRBV18 . TGTGCCAGCTCACCACCTTGGGGCGTCACTGAAGCTTTCTTT CASSPPWGVTEAFF
TRBJ2-7 . TRBV9 . TGTGCCAGCAGCGTAGAGGGGGCCTACGAGCAGTACTTC CASSVEGAYEQYF
TRBJ2-7 . TRBV27 . TGTGCCAGCAGTACTCACAGGGAGCCGCGTTACGAGCAGTACTTC CASSTHREPRYEQYF
TRBJ2-6 few TRBV10-3 TRBD1 TGTGCCACCAGACAGGGAGTCGCGGTGGGGGCCAACGTCCTGACTTTC CATRQGVAVGANVLTF
TRBJ2-7 . TRBV6-1 TRBD1 TGTGCCAGCTTCCGGGACAGGGACTCCTACGAGCAGTACTTC CASFRDRDSYEQYF
TRBJ1-2 . TRBV27 TRBD1 TGTGCCAGCAGGACAGGGGTGGGTGGCTACACCTTC CASRTGVGGYTF
TRBJ2-1 . TRBV6-5 . TGTGCCAGCAGTCACCTGGGGCAGCAGTTCTTC CASSHLGQQFF
TRBJ2-6 few TRBV27 . TGTGCCAGCAGTTTAACAACCAGCCCTGGGGCCAACGTCCTGACTTTC CASSLTTSPGANVLTF
TRBJ1-6 . TRBV12-3/TRBV12-4 . TGTGCCAGCAGTACCGGGACCGCCCAAAATTCACCCCTCCACTTT CASSTGTAQNSPLHF
TRBJ2-2 few TRBV29-1 . TGCAGCGTTGTCGGGTTCACCGGGGAGCTGTTTTTT CSVVGFTGELFF
TRBJ2-7 many TRBV5-6 . TGTGCCAGCAGCTTGGGTCAGTCGGGCCACTACGAGCAGTACTTC CASSLGQSGHYEQYF
TRBJ1-1 . TRBV7-2 . TGTGCCAGCAGCTTAGGGCCAGGCTTACACGCGGCTTTCTTT CASSLGPGLHAAFF
TRBJ2-4 . TRBV14 . TGTGCCAGCAGCCAAGGGGATTTCAAAAACATTCAGTACTTC CASSQGDFKNIQYF
TRBJ1-2 . TRBV7-6 . TGTGCCAGCTCACGGGGAAGGGTCTATGGCTACACCTTC CASSRGRVYGYTF
TRBJ1-4 . TRBV7-2 . TGTGCCAGCAGCTTAGCCGGCCGTCACGCAACTAATGAAAAACTGTTTTTT CASSLAGRHATNEKLFF
TRBJ2-7 . TRBV20-1 TRBD2 TGCAGTGCTTCACGACTAGCGGGGGGGAACTACGAGCAGTACTTC CSASRLAGGNYEQYF
TRBJ2-7 few TRBV20-1 . TGCAGTGCTAGATCGAGTAGCTCCTACGAGCAGTACTTC CSARSSSSYEQYF
TRBJ2-2 . TRBV24-1 TRBD2 TGTGCCACCAGTGCGGGGGGGAACACCGGGGAGCTGTTTTTT CATSAGGNTGELFF
TRBJ1-2 few TRBV7-9 TRBD1 TGTGCCAGCAGCCTGAAGGGACAGGGACATGGCTACACCTTC CASSLKGQGHGYTF
TRBJ2-2 . TRBV7-9 . TGTGCCACCCTCCGGGGAACGAACACCGGGGAGCTGTTTTTT CATLRGTNTGELFF
TRBJ2-6 few TRBV7-9 . TGTGCCAGCAGTCGAAACGTCCTGACTTTC CASSRNVLTF
TRBJ2-1 few TRBV29-1 TRBD1 TGCAGCGTTGGAGGGGGCATCTACAATGAGCAGTTCTTC CSVGGGIYNEQFF
TRBJ2-4 few TRBV12-3/TRBV12-4 . TGTGCCAGCAGTCGGGACGGCACCCTGGAGTACTTC CASSRDGTLEYF
TRBJ2-5 . TRBV5-1 . TGCGCCAGCAGCTTGGAGGGGACAAAGGAAAAGACCCAGTACTTC CASSLEGTKEKTQYF
TRBJ1-1 . TRBV7-2 . TGTGCCAGCAGCCCGCTAGTCACTGAAGCTTTCTTT CASSPLVTEAFF
TRBJ2-1 many TRBV19 . TGTGCCAGTAGTACGTGGGGTACTGGATGGGGGGCCGCCCGTGAGCAGTTCTTC CASSTWGTGWGAAREQFF
TRBJ2-7 . TRBV3-1 . TGTGCCAGCAGCCAATGGTGGGACGGCCGCTACGAGCAGTACTTC CASSQWWDGRYEQYF
TRBJ1-4 . TRBV12-5 . TGTGCTAGTGGTTTGGTATCCGGGCGGAATGAAAAACTGTTTTTT CASGLVSGRNEKLFF
TRBJ1-5 . TRBV9 . TGTGCCAGCAGCGTAGCTGGCAGATATAGCAATCAGCCCCAGCATTTT CASSVAGRYSNQPQHF
TRBJ1-1 . TRBV6-1 TRBD1 TGTGCCAGCAGTACAGGGGCGTTGACTGAAGCTTTCTTT CASSTGALTEAFF
TRBJ1-3 . TRBV10-3 . TGTGCCATCAGTGAGGCAGAGATGCGAAACACCATATATTTT CAISEAEMRNTIYF
TRBJ1-5 few TRBV7-8 . TGTGCCAGCAGCTCCCGGGTCCCCGGACAGTACAATCAGCCCCAGCATTTT CASSSRVPGQYNQPQHF
TRBJ1-1 few TRBV6-5 . TGTGCCAGCAGTTACGGGACCTGGGACAAGAACACTGAAGCTTTCTTT CASSYGTWDKNTEAFF
TRBJ1-1 . TRBV12-3/TRBV12-4 . TGTGCCAGCTGCCTGGGGGACCGGGAAGCTTTCTTT CASCLGDREAFF
TRBJ1-6 . TRBV27 . TGTGCCAGCAAGACCCGACAGGAGTATAATTCACCCCTCCACTTT CASKTRQEYNSPLHF
TRBJ1-1 . TRBV29-1 . TGCAGCGTTGAAAGGGGAGGGATTGGTGGTGAAGCTTTCTTT CSVERGGIGGEAFF